The source of this T cell receptor beta chain is a study of blood T cell repertoires in COVID-19. Study details: COVID-19 samples collected from the United States, Italy and Spain covered acute and convalescent phases.

This clone was found once. The same CDR3 can be traced to other DNA sequences in this sample. TCRdb keeps only in-frame clones here, not all; method: immunoSEQ multiplex PCR. This table has 210,000 or so clones, about nine tenths appearing once. CDR3 length: 13 residues. Germline assignment: CDR1 KGHSH and CDR2 LQKENI. Trimming left V 2 bases short and J 5 bases short, with 7 bases between. Input material: peripheral blood. The origin of this receptor is a woman in her forties or fifties with acute or convalescent COVID-19. The chain joins TRBV18 to TRBJ2-1, with D perhaps matching TRBD2 (5 bases). The CDR3 protein is CASSPGLDNEQFF. In DNA form, the CDR3 reads TGTGCCAGCTCACCAGGACTCGACAATGAGCAGTTCTTC. The full variable domain, with the rest looked up from reference TRBV18 and TRBJ2-1, is NAGVMQNPRHLVRRRGQEARLRCSPMKGHSHVYWYRQLPEEGLKFMVYLQKENIIDESGMPKERFSAEFPKEGPSILRIQQVVRGDSAAYFCASSPGLDNEQFFGPGTRLTVL.